This T cell receptor beta chain was obtained from a study of cytomegalovirus exposure and HLA in healthy donors. Unmatched junction bases numbered 13, after V lost 5 bases and J lost 8 bases. Germline CDR1 reads SGHAT; CDR2 reads FQNNGV. The CDR3 runs 15 residues. Use of 60 Vbeta and 13 Jbeta primers characterized the PCR. Here immunoSEQ multiplex PCR was the method, and the copy in TCRdb shows in-frame clones only, minus some. This table holds approximately 50,000 clones, 65% to 85% found once. The receptor was derived from a boy between 10 and 17 years old in good health and CMV-seropositive. This chain links TRBV11-2 with TRBJ1-2, with 8 bases lining up with TRBD1. The sequencing input was PBMCs. For the CDR3, the DNA is TGTGCCAGCAGCCCTGAGGACAGGGCGACTTGGGGCTACACCTTC. It specifies CASSPEDRATWGYTF.